This is a list of T cell receptor beta chains from one sample in a study of graft-versus-host responses after intestinal transplantation. TCRdb keeps only in-frame clones here, not all; method: immunoSEQ multiplex PCR. Altogether under 150,000 clones are present, 75% to 95% being singletons, with the ten largest covering roughly 0.2%. These receptors have no identified antigens. Sequences were derived from unstimulated CD4+ T cells sorted from spleen or lymph node cells, sampled before intestinal transplant. These receptors came from a human donor who received an intestinal transplant. The CDR3 runs from the conserved cysteine through the conserved F or W. Fields, in order: V gene, J gene, clone size, D gene, CDR3 DNA, CDR3 protein. The D gene is left open where the match is weak. Size is omitted from some rows. Given values are once, few, many or a class for expanded clones.

V: TRBV7-9
J: TRBJ2-2
size: .
D: .
DNA: TGTGCCAGCAGCTTTAACACCTACACCGGGGAGCTGTTTTTT
CDR3: CASSFNTYTGELFF

V: TRBV28
J: TRBJ1-1
size: .
D: .
DNA: TGTGCCAGCAGTTTAGGAGGATACGGAGCTTTCTTT
CDR3: CASSLGGYGAFF

V: TRBV7-9
J: TRBJ1-3
size: .
D: .
DNA: TGTGCCAGCAGTACCACAGGGAGCTCTGGAAACACCATATATTTT
CDR3: CASSTTGSSGNTIYF

V: TRBV7-9
J: TRBJ1-2
size: .
D: .
DNA: TGTGCCAGCAGCTACTTGACAGCCGATTATGGCTACACCTTC
CDR3: CASSYLTADYGYTF

V: TRBV28
J: TRBJ2-7
size: .
D: TRBD1
DNA: TGTGCCAGCAGTTCCACCGGGACAGGGATTCACGGCGAGCAGTACTTC
CDR3: CASSSTGTGIHGEQYF

V: TRBV5-4
J: TRBJ1-4
size: once
D: TRBD1
DNA: TGTGCCAGCAGCCCTACAGGGGGCGGCTATGAAAAACTGTTTTTT
CDR3: CASSPTGGGYEKLFF

V: TRBV6-5
J: TRBJ2-2
size: .
D: TRBD1
DNA: TGTGCCAGCAGTACTGACAGGGCGCGCGCCGGGGAGCTGTTTTTT
CDR3: CASSTDRARAGELFF

V: TRBV4-3
J: TRBJ2-1
size: .
D: .
DNA: TGCGCCAGCAGCCAAGTCCTGACTAGAGCTCCGTTCTTC
CDR3: CASSQVLTRAPFF

V: TRBV6-5
J: TRBJ2-1
size: once
D: TRBD1
DNA: TGTGCCAGCAGGCGACAGGGCCGTAGGTACAATGAGCAGTTCTTC
CDR3: CASRRQGRRYNEQFF

V: TRBV21-1
J: TRBJ2-1
size: once
D: .
DNA: TGTGCCAGCAGCAGTCCCAGGGGTGAGAATGAGCAGTTCTTC
CDR3: CASSSPRGENEQFF

V: TRBV4-3
J: TRBJ2-2
size: .
D: .
DNA: TGCGCCAGCAGCTTGACATGGTCCGGGGAGCTGTTTTTT
CDR3: CASSLTWSGELFF

V: TRBV7-2
J: TRBJ2-7
size: .
D: .
DNA: TGTGCCAGCAGCTTACGGGCAGGGTCGGTTAGCGAGCAGTACTTC
CDR3: CASSLRAGSVSEQYF

V: TRBV2
J: TRBJ2-7
size: .
D: TRBD1
DNA: TGTGCCAGCAGCCGGGACAGGGGGTGGAACGAGCAGTACTTC
CDR3: CASSRDRGWNEQYF

V: TRBV9
J: TRBJ2-7
size: .
D: .
DNA: TGTGCCAGCAGCGTAGGACAGTCCCCTTACGAGCAGTACTTC
CDR3: CASSVGQSPYEQYF

V: TRBV7-2
J: TRBJ1-1
size: .
D: .
DNA: TGTGCCAGCAGCTTAAGGTGGGGACAGAACACTGAAGCTTTCTTT
CDR3: CASSLRWGQNTEAFF

V: TRBV5-1
J: TRBJ2-6
size: .
D: .
DNA: TGCGCCAGCAGCTTGGAGCCCAGGGCCGGGGCCAACGTCCTGACTTTC
CDR3: CASSLEPRAGANVLTF

V: TRBV5-1
J: TRBJ2-7
size: .
D: TRBD2
DNA: TGCGCCAGCAGCCATATAGCGGGAGGTATGAATGAGCAGTACTTC
CDR3: CASSHIAGGMNEQYF

V: TRBV7-2
J: TRBJ2-2
size: .
D: TRBD1
DNA: TGTGCCAGCAGCTTAAAGGGGGCGTTGTACACCGGGGAGCTGTTTTTT
CDR3: CASSLKGALYTGELFF

V: TRBV5-1
J: TRBJ1-3
size: .
D: .
DNA: TGCGCCAGCAGCTTCAACTCTGGAAACACCATATATTTT
CDR3: CASSFNSGNTIYF

V: TRBV30
J: TRBJ2-7
size: .
D: TRBD2
DNA: TGTGCCTGGAGTAAGCTAGCGGGGCCCCCCTACGAGCAGTACTTC
CDR3: CAWSKLAGPPYEQYF

V: TRBV5-4
J: TRBJ1-2
size: .
D: TRBD1
DNA: TGTGCCAGCAGCTCCCCGGGACAGGGAATCCGCGGCTACACCTTC
CDR3: CASSSPGQGIRGYTF

V: TRBV30
J: TRBJ1-1
size: .
D: TRBD1
DNA: TGTGCCTGGGACAGGGTTAACACTGAAGCTTTCTTT
CDR3: CAWDRVNTEAFF